Here is one T cell receptor beta chain with its context. The record originates from a study of blood T cell repertoires in COVID-19. Germline CDR1 reads SGHDT; CDR2 reads YYEEEE. J lost 4 bases, V lost 1 base, and 1 base had no gene match. The CDR3 has 13 residues. TCRdb keeps only in-frame clones here, not all; method: immunoSEQ multiplex PCR. The repertoire holds hundreds of thousands of clones, with approximately 89% as singletons. The sequence was collected from a woman in her 30s with COVID-19, enrolled during active disease. The chain couples TRBV5-6 to TRBJ2-5, with 7 positions matching TRBD1. The source material was peripheral blood. This CDR3 reads CASSLRGLETQYF. In nucleotides, the CDR3 is TGTGCCAGCAGCTTGAGGGGGCTAGAGACCCAGTACTTC.